This T cell receptor (beta chain) was identified in a study of cytomegalovirus exposure and HLA in healthy donors. The PCR had 60 Vbeta and 13 Jbeta primers. TCRdb keeps only in-frame clones here, not all; method: immunoSEQ multiplex PCR. Of about 94,000 clones in the sample, about three quarters were seen once. Regarding this clone: No antigen is known for it.

Whole-study results and caveats: Accounts indicate the classifier identified cytomegalovirus status with strong specificity and sensitivity. After further analysis at a later stage, 16,951 TCR beta sequences were associated with HLA alleles at 0.05 false discovery rate. Usually a TCR sequence was rare, but some public TCRs were found in many donors.

Per the germline V gene, CDR1 is MGHDK and CDR2 is SYGVNS. This CDR3 is 15 amino acids long. V was trimmed by 4 bases and J by 8 bases, leaving 15 bases between them. Sequenced input: PBMCs. The clonotype originates from a man aged 35 to 55 in good health and CMV-seropositive. V usage is TRBV25-1 and J usage is TRBJ1-6; the D is unclear. CDR3 DNA sequence: TGTGCCAGCAGTGGGCCCCCGAGCGGATATTCACCCCTCCACTTT. It codes for CASSGPPSGYSPLHF.